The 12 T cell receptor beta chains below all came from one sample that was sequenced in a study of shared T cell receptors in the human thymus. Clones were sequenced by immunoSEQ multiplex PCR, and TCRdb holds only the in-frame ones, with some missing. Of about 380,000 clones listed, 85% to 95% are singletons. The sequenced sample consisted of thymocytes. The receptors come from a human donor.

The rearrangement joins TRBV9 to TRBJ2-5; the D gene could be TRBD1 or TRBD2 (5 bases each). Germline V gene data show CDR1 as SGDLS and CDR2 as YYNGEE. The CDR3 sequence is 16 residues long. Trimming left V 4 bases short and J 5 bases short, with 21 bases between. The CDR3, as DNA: TGTGCCAGCAGCCTCGGGACGTACCAAGGGGCGGAGACCCAGTACTTC. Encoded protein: CASSLGTYQGAETQYF.

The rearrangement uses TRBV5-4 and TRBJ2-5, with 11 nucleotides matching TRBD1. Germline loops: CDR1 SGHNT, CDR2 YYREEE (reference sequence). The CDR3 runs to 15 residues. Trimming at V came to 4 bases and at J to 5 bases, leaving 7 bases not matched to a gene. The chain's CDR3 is CASSQGQGAQETQYF. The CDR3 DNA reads TGTGCCAGCAGCCAAGGACAGGGGGCCCAGGAGACCCAGTACTTC.

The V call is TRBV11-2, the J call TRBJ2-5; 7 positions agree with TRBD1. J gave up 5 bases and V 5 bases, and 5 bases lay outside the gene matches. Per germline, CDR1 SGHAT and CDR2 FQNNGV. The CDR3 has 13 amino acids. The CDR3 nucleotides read TGTGCCAGCAGCCGCGGACAGGTCGAGACCCAGTACTTC. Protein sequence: CASSRGQVETQYF. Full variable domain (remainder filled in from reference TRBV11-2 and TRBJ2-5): EAGVAQSPRYKIIEKRQSVAFWCNPISGHATLYWYQQILGQGPKLLIQFQNNGVVDDSQLPKDRFSAERLKGVDSTLKIQPAKLEDSAVYLCASSRGQVETQYFGPGTRLLVL.

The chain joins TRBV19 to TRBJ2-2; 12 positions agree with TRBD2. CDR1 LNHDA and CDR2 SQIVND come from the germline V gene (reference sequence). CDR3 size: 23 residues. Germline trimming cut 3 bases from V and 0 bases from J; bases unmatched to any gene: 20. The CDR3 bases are TGTGCCAGTAGTATTAATACCAATAGACTAGCGGGAGACCCTAATCCGAACACCGGGGAGCTGTTTTTT. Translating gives CASSINTNRLAGDPNPNTGELFF.

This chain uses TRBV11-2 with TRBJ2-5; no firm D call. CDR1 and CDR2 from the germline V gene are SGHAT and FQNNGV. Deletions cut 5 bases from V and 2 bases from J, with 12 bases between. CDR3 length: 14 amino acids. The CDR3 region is CASSHQVKQETQYF. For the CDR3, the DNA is TGTGCCAGCAGCCATCAAGTTAAACAAGAGACCCAGTACTTC.

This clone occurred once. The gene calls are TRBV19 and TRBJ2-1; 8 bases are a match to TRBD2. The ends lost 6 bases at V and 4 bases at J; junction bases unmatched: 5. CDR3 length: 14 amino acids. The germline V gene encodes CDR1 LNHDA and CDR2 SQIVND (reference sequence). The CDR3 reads CASRPTSAYNEQFF. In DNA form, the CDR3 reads TGTGCCAGTAGGCCGACTAGCGCTTACAATGAGCAGTTCTTC.

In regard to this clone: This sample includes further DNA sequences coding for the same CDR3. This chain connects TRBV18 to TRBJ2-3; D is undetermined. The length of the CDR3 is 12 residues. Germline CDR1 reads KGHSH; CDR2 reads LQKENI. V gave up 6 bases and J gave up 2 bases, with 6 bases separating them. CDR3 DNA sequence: TGTGCCAGCTCTCCAGACACAGATACGCAGTATTTT. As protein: CASSPDTDTQYF.

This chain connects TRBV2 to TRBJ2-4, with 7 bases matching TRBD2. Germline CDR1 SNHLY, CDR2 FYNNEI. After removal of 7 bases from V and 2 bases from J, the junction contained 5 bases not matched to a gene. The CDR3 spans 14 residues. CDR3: CASIGGDPKNIQYF. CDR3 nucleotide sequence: TGTGCCAGCATTGGGGGGGACCCCAAAAACATTCAGTACTTC.

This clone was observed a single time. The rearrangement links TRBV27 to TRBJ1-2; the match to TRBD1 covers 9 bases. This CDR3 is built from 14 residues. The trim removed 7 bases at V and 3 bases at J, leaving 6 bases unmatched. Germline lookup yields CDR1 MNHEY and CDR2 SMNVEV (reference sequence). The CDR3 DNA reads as TGTGCCAGCACCAACAGGGGGCGCGACTATGGCTACACCTTC. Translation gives CASTNRGRDYGYTF.

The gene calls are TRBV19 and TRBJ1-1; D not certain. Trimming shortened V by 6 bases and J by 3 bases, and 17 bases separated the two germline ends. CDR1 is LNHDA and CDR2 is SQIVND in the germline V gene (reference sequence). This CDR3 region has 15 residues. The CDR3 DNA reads TGTGCCAGTAGCCCCGGAGGCCTAAGGTACACTGAAGCTTTCTTT. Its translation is CASSPGGLRYTEAFF.

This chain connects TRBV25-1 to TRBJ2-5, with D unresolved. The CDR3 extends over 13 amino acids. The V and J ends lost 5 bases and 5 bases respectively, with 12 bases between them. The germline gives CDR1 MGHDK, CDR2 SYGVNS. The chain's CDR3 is CASSRAFLETQYF. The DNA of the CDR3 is TGTGCCAGCAGTCGGGCTTTTCTTGAGACCCAGTACTTC. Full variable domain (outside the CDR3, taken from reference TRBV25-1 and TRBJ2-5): EADIYQTPRYLVIGTGKKITLECSQTMGHDKMYWYQQDPGMELHLIHYSYGVNSTEKGDLSSESTVSRIRTEHFPLTLESARPSHTSQYLCASSRAFLETQYFGPGTRLLVL.

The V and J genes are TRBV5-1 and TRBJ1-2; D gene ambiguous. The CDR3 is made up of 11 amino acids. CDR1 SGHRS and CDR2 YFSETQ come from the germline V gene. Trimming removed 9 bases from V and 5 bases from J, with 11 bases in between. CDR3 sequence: CANRHGYGYTF. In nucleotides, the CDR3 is TGCGCCAATCGTCATGGGTATGGCTACACCTTC.